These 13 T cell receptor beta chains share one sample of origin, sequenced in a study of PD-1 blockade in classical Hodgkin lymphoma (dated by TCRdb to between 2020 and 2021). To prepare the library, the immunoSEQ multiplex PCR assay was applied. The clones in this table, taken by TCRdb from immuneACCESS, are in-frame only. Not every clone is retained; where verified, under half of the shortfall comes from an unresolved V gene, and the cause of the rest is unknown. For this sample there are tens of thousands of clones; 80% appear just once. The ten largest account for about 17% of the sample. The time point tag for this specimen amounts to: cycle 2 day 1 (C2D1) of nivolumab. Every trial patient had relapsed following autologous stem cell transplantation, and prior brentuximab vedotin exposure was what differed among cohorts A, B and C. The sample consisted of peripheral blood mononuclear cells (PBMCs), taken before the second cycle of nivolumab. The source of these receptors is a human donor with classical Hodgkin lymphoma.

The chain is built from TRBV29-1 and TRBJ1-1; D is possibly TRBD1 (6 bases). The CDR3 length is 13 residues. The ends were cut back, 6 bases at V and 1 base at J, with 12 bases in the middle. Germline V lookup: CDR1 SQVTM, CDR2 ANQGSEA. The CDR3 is CSVAGTPNTEAFF. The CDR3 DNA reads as TGCAGCGTCGCCGGGACACCGAACACTGAAGCTTTCTTT. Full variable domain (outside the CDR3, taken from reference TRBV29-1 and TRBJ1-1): SAVISQKPSRDICQRGTSLTIQCQVDSQVTMMFWYRQQPGQSLTLIATANQGSEATYESGFVIDKFPISRPNLTFSTLTVSNMSPEDSSIYLCSVAGTPNTEAFFGQGTRLTVV.

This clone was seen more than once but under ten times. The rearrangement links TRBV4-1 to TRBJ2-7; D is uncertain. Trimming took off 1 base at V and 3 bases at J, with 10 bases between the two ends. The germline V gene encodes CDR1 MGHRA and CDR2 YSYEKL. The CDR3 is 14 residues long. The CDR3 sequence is CASSQVGASYEQYF. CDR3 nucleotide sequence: TGCGCCAGCAGCCAAGTTGGTGCGAGCTACGAGCAGTACTTC.

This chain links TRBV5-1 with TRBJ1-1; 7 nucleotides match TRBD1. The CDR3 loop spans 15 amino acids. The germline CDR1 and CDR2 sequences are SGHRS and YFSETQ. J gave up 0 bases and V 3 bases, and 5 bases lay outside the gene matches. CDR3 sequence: CASSWGTEMNTEAFF. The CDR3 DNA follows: TGCGCCAGCAGCTGGGGGACAGAAATGAACACTGAAGCTTTCTTT.

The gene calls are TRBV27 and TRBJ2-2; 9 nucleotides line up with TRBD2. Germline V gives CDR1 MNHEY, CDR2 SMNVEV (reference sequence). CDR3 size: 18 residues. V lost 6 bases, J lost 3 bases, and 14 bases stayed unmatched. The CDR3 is CASSPSRFSGSHTGELFF. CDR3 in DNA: TGTGCCAGCAGCCCATCCCGATTTAGCGGGAGCCACACCGGGGAGCTGTTTTTT.

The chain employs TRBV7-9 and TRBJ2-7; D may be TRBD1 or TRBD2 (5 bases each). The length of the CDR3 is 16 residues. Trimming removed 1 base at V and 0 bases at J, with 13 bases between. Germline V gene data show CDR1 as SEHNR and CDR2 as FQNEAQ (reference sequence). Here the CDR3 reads CASSLDVRGFSYEQYF. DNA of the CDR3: TGTGCCAGCAGCTTAGACGTCCGGGGCTTCTCCTACGAGCAGTACTTC.

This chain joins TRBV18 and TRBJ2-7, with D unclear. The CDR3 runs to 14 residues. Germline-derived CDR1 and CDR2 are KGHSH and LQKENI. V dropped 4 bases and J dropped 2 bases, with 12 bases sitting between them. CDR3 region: CASSLAPSTYEQYF. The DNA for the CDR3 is TGTGCCAGCTCACTTGCCCCGAGCACCTACGAGCAGTACTTC.

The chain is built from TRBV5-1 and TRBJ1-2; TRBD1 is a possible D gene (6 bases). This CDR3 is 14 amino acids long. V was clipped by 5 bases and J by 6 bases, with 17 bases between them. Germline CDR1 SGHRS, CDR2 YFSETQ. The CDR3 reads CASSPTGPDNGYTF. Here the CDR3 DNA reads TGCGCCAGCAGTCCAACAGGGCCAGATAATGGCTACACCTTC.

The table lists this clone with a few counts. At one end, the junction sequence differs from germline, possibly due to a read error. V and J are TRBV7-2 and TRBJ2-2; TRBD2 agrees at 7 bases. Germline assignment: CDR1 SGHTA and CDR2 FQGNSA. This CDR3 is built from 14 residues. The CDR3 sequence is CASSLAGNTGELFF. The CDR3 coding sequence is TGTGCCAGCAGTTTAGCGGGGAACACCGGGGAGCTGTTTTTT.

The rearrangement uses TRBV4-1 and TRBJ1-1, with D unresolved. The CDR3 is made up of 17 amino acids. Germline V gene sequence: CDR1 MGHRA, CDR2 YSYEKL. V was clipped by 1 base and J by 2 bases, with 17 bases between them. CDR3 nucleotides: TGCGCCAGCAGCCAAGGGCTTGTGACCTATCTAAACACTGAAGCTTTCTTT. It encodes CASSQGLVTYLNTEAFF.

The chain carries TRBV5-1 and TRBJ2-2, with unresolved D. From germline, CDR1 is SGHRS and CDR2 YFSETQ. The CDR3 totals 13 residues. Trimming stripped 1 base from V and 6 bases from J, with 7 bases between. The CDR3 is CASSLIGSGELFF. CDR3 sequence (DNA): TGCGCCAGCAGCTTGATAGGCTCCGGGGAGCTGTTTTTT.

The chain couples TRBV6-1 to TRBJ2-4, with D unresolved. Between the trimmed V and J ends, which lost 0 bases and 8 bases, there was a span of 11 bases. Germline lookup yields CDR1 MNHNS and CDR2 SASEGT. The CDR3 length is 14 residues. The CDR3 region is CASSEAPNLDIQYF. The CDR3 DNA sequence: TGTGCCAGCAGTGAAGCCCCTAATTTGGACATTCAGTACTTC.

The CDR3 spells CASSIDRGRRPYEQYF. The CDR3 coding sequence is TGTGCCAGCAGCATCGACAGGGGGCGGAGGCCCTACGAGCAGTACTTC. The genes are TRBV7-7 and TRBJ2-7; the match to TRBD1 covers 10 bases. The germline V gene encodes CDR1 SSHAT and CDR2 FNYEAQ (reference sequence). This CDR3 has 16 amino acids. Unmatched junction bases numbered 9, after V lost 5 bases and J lost 2 bases.

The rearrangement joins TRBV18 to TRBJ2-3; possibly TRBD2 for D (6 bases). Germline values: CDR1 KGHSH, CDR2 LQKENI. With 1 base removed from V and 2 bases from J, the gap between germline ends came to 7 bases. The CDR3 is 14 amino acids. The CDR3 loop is CASSPRLDTDTQYF. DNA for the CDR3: TGTGCCAGCTCACCACGACTAGACACAGATACGCAGTATTTT.